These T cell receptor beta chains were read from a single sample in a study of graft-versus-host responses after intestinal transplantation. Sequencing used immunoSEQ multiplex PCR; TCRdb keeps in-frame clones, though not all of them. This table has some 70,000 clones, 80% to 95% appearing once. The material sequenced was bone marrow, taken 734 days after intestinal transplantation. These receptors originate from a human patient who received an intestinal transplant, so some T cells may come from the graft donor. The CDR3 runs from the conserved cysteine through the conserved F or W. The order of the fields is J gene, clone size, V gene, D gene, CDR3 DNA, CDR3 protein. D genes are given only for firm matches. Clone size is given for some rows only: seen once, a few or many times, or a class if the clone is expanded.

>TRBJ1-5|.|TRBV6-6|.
TGTGCCAGCAGTTACTCGACAGTGAATCAGCCCCAGCATTTT
CASSYSTVNQPQHF
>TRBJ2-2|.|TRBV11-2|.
TGTGCCAGCAGCTTAGCCCCCCTCGGGGTGGGGGCCGGGGAGCTGTTTTTT
CASSLAPLGVGAGELFF
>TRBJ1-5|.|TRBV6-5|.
TGTGCCAGCAGTTACTCTGCAGGGCTGAATCAGCCCCAGCATTTT
CASSYSAGLNQPQHF
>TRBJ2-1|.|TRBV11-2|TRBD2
TGTGCCAGCAGCCCAATAGCGGGAGGGCTCAATGAGCAGTTCTTC
CASSPIAGGLNEQFF
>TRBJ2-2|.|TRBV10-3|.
TGTGCCATCAGTGAGTCGAGCCAGGGACCCGGGGAGCTGTTTTTT
CAISESSQGPGELFF
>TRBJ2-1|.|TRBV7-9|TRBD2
TGTGCCAGCAGCCCCCCTAGCGGACTATGGGGTGAGCAGTTCTTC
CASSPPSGLWGEQFF
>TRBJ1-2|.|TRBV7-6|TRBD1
TGTGCCAGCAGCTTAGATCCGGGACAGGTTCTGATCGATGGCTACACCTTC
CASSLDPGQVLIDGYTF
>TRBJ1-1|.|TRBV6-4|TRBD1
TGTGCCAGCACCCGACAGGGTGAAGCTTTCTTT
CASTRQGEAFF
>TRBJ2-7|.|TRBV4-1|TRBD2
TGCGCCAGCAGCCAAGATCGGCTAGCGGGGGGAAGCTACGAGCAGTACTTC
CASSQDRLAGGSYEQYF
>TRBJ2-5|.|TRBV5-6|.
TGTGCCAGCAGCTTGCCGGGGAACCAAGAGACCCAGTACTTC
CASSLPGNQETQYF
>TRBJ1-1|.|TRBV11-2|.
TGTGCCAGCAGCTCACAGTTTAGGGCCCGCACTGAAGCTTTCTTT
CASSSQFRARTEAFF
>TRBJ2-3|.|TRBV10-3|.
TGTGCCATCAGGCTCCCTAGGGCAGATACGCAGTATTTT
CAIRLPRADTQYF
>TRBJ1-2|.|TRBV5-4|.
TGTGCCAGCAGCTTAATCGACAGCGGACTTTATGGCTACACCTTC
CASSLIDSGLYGYTF
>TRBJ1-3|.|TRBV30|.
TGTGCGACCAGATACAACTCTGGAAACACCATATATTTT
CATRYNSGNTIYF
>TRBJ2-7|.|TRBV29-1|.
TGCAGCGTTGAAGATCACCTGCGGAGGAGCTCCTACGAGCAGTACTTC
CSVEDHLRRSSYEQYF
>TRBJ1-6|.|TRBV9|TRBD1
TGTGCCAGCAGCGTAGCCCCCTGGGACAGGGGAAGATCACCCCTCCACTTT
CASSVAPWDRGRSPLHF
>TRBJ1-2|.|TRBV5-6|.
TGTGCCAGCGAGGCTCAGGGGCTAATTGACTATGGCTACACCTTC
CASEAQGLIDYGYTF
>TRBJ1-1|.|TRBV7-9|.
TGTGCCAGCAGCTTAAAGGCGTCCCACCACACTGAAGCTTTCTTT
CASSLKASHHTEAFF
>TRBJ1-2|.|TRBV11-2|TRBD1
TGTGCCAGCAGCTCAAATCCCGACAGGGGGATTCTCGGCTACACCTTC
CASSSNPDRGILGYTF
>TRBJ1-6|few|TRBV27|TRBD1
TGTGCCAGCAGCGGACAGGGGGCTACACCCCTCCACTTT
CASSGQGATPLHF